This T cell receptor beta chain was sequenced during a study of T cells after yellow fever vaccination. This clonotype was seen at least ten times. The CDR3 extends over 15 amino acids. Germline CDR1 ENHRY, CDR2 SYGVKD. With 8 bases removed from V and 4 bases from J, the gap between germline ends came to 18 bases. TCRdb independently ran MiXCR on the 5' RACE reads; one entry per CDR3 protein. The sample yields about 340,000 distinct CDR3 sequences, 8% to 10% seen once. This material consisted of PBMCs, taken on the day of the first yellow fever vaccination. V is TRBV10-3 and J is TRBJ2-1; D not resolved. This clonotype was obtained from a man in his late teens or twenties who received the YFV17D yellow fever vaccine. The CDR3 reads CAISQPQTPYNEQFF. The CDR3 bases are TGTGCCATCTCCCAACCCCAAACCCCTTACAATGAGCAGTTCTTC.